A single sample gave rise to the 26 T cell receptor beta chains below, sequenced in a study of cytomegalovirus exposure and HLA in healthy donors. PCR amplification relied on 60 Vbeta primers (plus 13 Jbeta primers). Libraries were prepared by immunoSEQ multiplex PCR; TCRdb keeps only in-frame clonotypes and omits some of them. This table holds 200,000 or so clones, around 77% found once. Sequences were obtained from PBMCs. The receptors derive from a woman in her twenties or thirties in good health and CMV-seronegative.

The chain combines TRBV30 with TRBJ2-5; possibly TRBD1 for D (5 bases). This CDR3 contains 13 residues. Germline V gene data show CDR1 as GTSNPN and CDR2 as SVGIG (reference sequence). Trimming took off 1 base at V and 5 bases at J, with 11 bases between the two ends. CDR3: CAWSGTRTETQYF. The DNA for the CDR3 is TGTGCCTGGAGTGGGACAAGAACGGAGACCCAGTACTTC.

This clone is a singleton in its sample. The gene calls are TRBV7-9 and TRBJ1-6; D is ambiguous. V shed 1 base and J shed 7 bases, with 5 bases lying between them. Looked up from germline, CDR1 is SEHNR and CDR2 is FQNEAQ (reference sequence). The CDR3 runs 13 residues. DNA for the CDR3: TGTGCCAGCAGCTTAGTTCTGAATTCACCCCTCCACTTT. This translates into CASSLVLNSPLHF.

This clone was found once. The chain employs TRBV2 and TRBJ2-3; tentative D call: TRBD2 (7 bases). From germline, CDR1 is SNHLY and CDR2 FYNNEI. Trimming pared 4 bases from V and 2 bases from J, leaving 13 bases between. This CDR3 has 15 amino acids. CDR3 in amino acids: CASSAGGPYTDTQYF. The CDR3 nucleotides are TGTGCCAGCAGTGCCGGGGGGCCCTACACAGATACGCAGTATTTT.

This sequence joins TRBV6-5 and TRBJ2-7; possible D gene TRBD1, 6 bases. The germline gives CDR1 MNHEY, CDR2 SVGAGI. This CDR3 is built from 16 residues. Trimming pared 2 bases from V and 6 bases from J, leaving 20 bases between. CDR3: CASSYTGHKGTGEQYF. The CDR3 DNA reads as TGTGCCAGCAGTTACACAGGGCACAAGGGAACGGGCGAGCAGTACTTC.

The rearrangement joins TRBV27 to TRBJ2-3, with TRBD1 identical over 9 bases. CDR1 is MNHEY and CDR2 is SMNVEV in the germline V gene (reference sequence). The CDR3 contains 14 residues. J lost 6 bases, V lost 2 bases, and 3 bases had no gene match. CDR3 protein: CASSLRTGADTQYF. The CDR3 DNA reads TGTGCCAGCAGTTTAAGGACAGGGGCCGATACGCAGTATTTT.

The V call is TRBV11-2, the J call TRBJ2-7; TRBD2 aligns across 7 bases. The CDR3 contains 14 residues. Germline V gene sequence: CDR1 SGHAT, CDR2 FQNNGV. Losses at the gene ends were 2 bases for V and 2 bases for J; bases not matched to a gene: 3. The CDR3 region has the DNA TGTGCCAGCAGCTTACGCGGGACTACCTACGAGCAGTACTTC. Its translation is CASSLRGTTYEQYF.

This clone is a singleton in its sample. This rearrangement joins TRBV28 to TRBJ1-5; a possible D gene is TRBD1 (5 bases). V lost 5 bases, J lost 7 bases, and 18 bases lay in between. This CDR3 spans 15 amino acids. The germline CDR1 and CDR2 sequences are MDHEN and SYDVKM. For the CDR3, the DNA is TGTGCCAGCAGTACAACCCTGGACAAGACGCAGCCCCAGCATTTT. It translates to CASSTTLDKTQPQHF.

This chain connects TRBV5-1 to TRBJ1-2; 8 nucleotides agree with TRBD1. The CDR3 is 14 residues long. Germline CDR1 is SGHRS and CDR2 is YFSETQ. V lost 4 bases to trimming and J lost 3 bases; unmatched junction nucleotides: 5. The CDR3 nucleotides are TGCGCCAGCAGCCCCAGGGGGCCTGACTATGGCTACACCTTC. Residues: CASSPRGPDYGYTF.

The chain carries TRBV5-1 and TRBJ1-1, with D uncertain. Germline V CDR1 and CDR2: SGHRS, YFSETQ. CDR3 length: 14 amino acids. V was shortened by 0 bases and J by 8 bases, with 14 bases between the two germline ends. The CDR3 protein is CASSLGAGGLEAFF. The DNA of the CDR3 is TGCGCCAGCAGCTTGGGGGCTGGTGGTTTGGAAGCTTTCTTT.

This chain connects TRBV12-1 to TRBJ2-7; TRBD2 reflects the table's D call only, with no check against the DNA. TRBV12-1 is tagged as a pseudogene. The CDR3 spans 12 residues. CDR3 DNA: TGTGCCAGCAGCTTCGGCGGGTACGAGCAGTACTTC. Protein sequence: CASSFGGYEQYF.

The genes are TRBV5-4 and TRBJ1-1; 7 bases agree with TRBD1. Trimming removed 4 bases from V and 1 base from J; junction bases left unmatched: 10. This CDR3 is built from 16 residues. The germline V gene has CDR1 SGHNT and CDR2 YYREEE (reference sequence). CDR3 region: CASSPSPNRGNTEAFF. The CDR3 bases are TGTGCCAGCAGCCCCTCCCCTAACAGGGGGAACACTGAAGCTTTCTTT.

The chain employs TRBV2 and TRBJ2-1, with TRBD2 as a possible D gene (6 bases). Trimming left V 0 bases short and J 8 bases short, with 20 bases between. The CDR3 totals 17 residues. Germline V CDR1 and CDR2: SNHLY, FYNNEI. In DNA, the CDR3 is TGTGCCAGCAGTGAAGCCCTACTAGCCGGGGGTTTGGATGAGCAGTTCTTC. This encodes CASSEALLAGGLDEQFF.

The rearrangement joins TRBV5-3 to TRBJ2-3; 12 positions match TRBD1. TRBV5-3 is placed among ORFs of uncertain function. The length of the CDR3 is 22 residues. The V and J ends lost 4 bases and 0 bases, in that order; junction bases with no gene match: 21. The CDR3 protein is CARSMGQGARTGVVRSTDTQYF. CDR3 DNA sequence: TGTGCCAGAAGCATGGGACAGGGGGCTAGGACTGGGGTAGTGAGGAGCACAGATACGCAGTATTTT.

The chain has TRBV27 and TRBJ1-2, with 9 bases lining up with TRBD1. Trimming cost V 2 bases and J 12 bases; bases outside gene matches: 7. The V gene's germline CDR1 is MNHEY and CDR2 SMNVEV (reference sequence). CDR3 length equals 13 residues. The CDR3 coding sequence is TGTGCCAGCAGTTTAAACGGACAGGGGTGGAACACCTTC. Translating it yields CASSLNGQGWNTF.

This clone was observed once. The rearrangement links TRBV19 to TRBJ1-6; the D is unclear. Looked up from germline, CDR1 is LNHDA and CDR2 is SQIVND (reference sequence). There are 13 residues in the CDR3. Trimming cost V 1 base and J 6 bases, with 4 bases left between them. The CDR3 protein is CASSIGGNSPLHF. CDR3 sequence (DNA): TGTGCCAGTAGTATAGGCGGTAATTCACCCCTCCACTTT. Drawing the rest from reference TRBV19 and TRBJ1-6, the complete variable domain is DGGITQSPKYLFRKEGQNVTLSCEQNLNHDAMYWYRQDPGQGLRLIYYSQIVNDFQKGDIAEGYSVSREKKESFPLTVTSAQKNPTAFYLCASSIGGNSPLHFGNGTRLTVT.

The CDR3 DNA reads as TGTGCCAGCAGTGAATTCCGCAGGAACACTGAAGCTTTCTTT. As protein: CASSEFRRNTEAFF. V and J are TRBV2 and TRBJ1-1; no definite D call. Germline V gene sequence: CDR1 SNHLY, CDR2 FYNNEI. The length of the CDR3 is 14 residues. V was shortened by 2 bases and J by 1 base, with 8 bases between the two germline ends.

This clone was seen once. The CDR3 nucleotides read TGTTCCACGGGGACAGGGTCTAACACCGGGGAGCTGTTTTTT. Amino acid sequence: CSTGTGSNTGELFF. This chain uses TRBV7-9 with TRBJ2-2, with 9 bases aligning to TRBD1. Germline CDR1 is SEHNR and CDR2 is FQNEAQ (reference sequence). The CDR3 runs to 14 residues. Complete variable domain (other parts from reference TRBV7-9 and TRBJ2-2): DTGVSQNPRHKITKRGQNVTFRCDPISEHNRLYWYRQTLGQGPEFLTYFQNEAQLEKSRLLSDRFSAERPKGSFSTLEIQRTEQGDSAMYLCSTGTGSNTGELFFGEGSRLTVL.

A single count supports this clone. The chain uses TRBV6-1 and TRBJ2-1; 11 bases line up with TRBD2. The trim removed 5 bases at V and 5 bases at J, leaving 5 bases unmatched. The germline V gene has CDR1 MNHNS and CDR2 SASEGT. The CDR3 runs 15 residues. The CDR3 region is CASSPTSGTNNEQFF. CDR3 sequence (DNA): TGTGCCAGCAGTCCGACTAGCGGGACCAACAATGAGCAGTTCTTC.

The chain links TRBV5-4 to TRBJ2-7, with TRBD2 identical over 15 bases. CDR3 length: 16 amino acids. CDR1 and CDR2 from the germline V gene are SGHNT and YYREEE (reference sequence). Trimming took 3 bases from V and 3 from J; bases not matched to a gene: 4. CDR3 coding DNA: TGTGCCAGCAGCTGGGGACTAGCGGGAGGCAGCTACGAGCAGTACTTC. Protein: CASSWGLAGGSYEQYF.

This clone has just a few counts. This chain uses TRBV19 with TRBJ2-1, with TRBD2 matching over 10 bases. Germline CDR1 and CDR2: LNHDA and SQIVND (reference sequence). V lost 2 bases, J lost 2 bases, and 3 bases stayed unmatched. The length of the CDR3 is 16 residues. CDR3 sequence reads: CASSITSGVTYNEQFF. In DNA form, the CDR3 reads TGTGCCAGTAGTATAACTAGCGGGGTTACCTACAATGAGCAGTTCTTC. The full variable domain, with the rest looked up from reference TRBV19 and TRBJ2-1, is DGGITQSPKYLFRKEGQNVTLSCEQNLNHDAMYWYRQDPGQGLRLIYYSQIVNDFQKGDIAEGYSVSREKKESFPLTVTSAQKNPTAFYLCASSITSGVTYNEQFFGPGTRLTVL.

The rearrangement joins TRBV11-2 to TRBJ1-3; unclear D gene. Germline-derived CDR1 and CDR2 are SGHAT and FQNNGV. Trimming shortened V by 2 bases and J by 9 bases, and 5 bases separated the two germline ends. The CDR3 is 11 amino acids. The CDR3 nucleotides read TGTGCCAGCAGCTTAACGGGCACCATATATTTT. Its translation is CASSLTGTIYF.

V is TRBV10-3 and J is TRBJ1-4; D uncertain. CDR3 length: 15 amino acids. Looked up from germline, CDR1 is ENHRY and CDR2 is SYGVKD. Trimming took 0 bases from V and 5 from J, leaving 10 bases between them. CDR3 amino acids: CAISESPTGNEKLFF. DNA of the CDR3: TGTGCCATCAGTGAGTCCCCGACGGGGAATGAAAAACTGTTTTTT.

The chain is built from TRBV2 and TRBJ1-1; the D gene is possibly TRBD1 (6 bases). From germline, CDR1 is SNHLY and CDR2 FYNNEI. The V and J ends lost 1 base and 0 bases respectively, with 9 bases between them. The CDR3 spans 15 residues. CDR3 sequence (DNA): TGTGCCAGCAGTGAAGGATGGACAGTGAACACTGAAGCTTTCTTT. Translation: CASSEGWTVNTEAFF.

This clone was detected once. V gene TRBV9 combines with J gene TRBJ2-3; D is perhaps TRBD2 (6 bases). The CDR3 length is 16 residues. Trimming cost V 3 bases and J 4 bases, with 18 bases left between them. Germline V gives CDR1 SGDLS, CDR2 YYNGEE. In DNA form, the CDR3 reads TGTGCCAGCAGCGGACCGGGACTGGAGACGTCAGATACGCAGTATTTT. Its protein product is CASSGPGLETSDTQYF.

This clone was detected a few times. This chain joins TRBV10-1 and TRBJ2-7, with 10 bases identical to TRBD1. This CDR3 comprises 14 residues. V shed 6 bases, J shed 6 bases, and the junction held 8 bases outside the gene matches. Germline V gene lookup returns CDR1 WNHNN and CDR2 SYGVQD (reference sequence). The CDR3 DNA sequence: TGCGCCAGCAGACCGGGACAGGGGATCGGCGAGCAGTACTTC. This codes for CASRPGQGIGEQYF.

The chain links TRBV28 to TRBJ1-1; D remains ambiguous. Germline CDR1 is MDHEN and CDR2 is SYDVKM. With 1 base removed from V and 7 bases from J, the gap between germline ends came to 10 bases. This CDR3 comprises 13 residues. The CDR3 spells CASSLSPPREAFF. The DNA of the CDR3 is TGTGCCAGCAGTTTATCCCCTCCCCGTGAAGCTTTCTTT.